This TCR beta chain derives from a study of Ad26.COV2.S vaccination and SARS-CoV-2 variants. Indicated treatment: roughly 20 received Ad26.COV2.S at low or high dose, single or two shots; about 5 received placebo; per-sample allocation not given. All samples were drawn on day 63, counting from the first vaccine or placebo injection. The CDR3 loop spans 17 amino acids. CDR1 is SSHAT, CDR2 FNYEAQ, per germline (reference sequence). On this clone: The junction departs from the called germline gene at one end, perhaps through a read error.

The protocol was immunoSEQ multiplex PCR, while the TCRdb copy is restricted to in-frame clones and leaves out a portion. The sample yields 400,000 to 450,000 clones, more than 80% seen once. The clonotype comes from a person aged 18-60 years who received the Ad26.COV2.S COVID-19 vaccine or a placebo. The chain recombines TRBV7-7 with TRBJ2-3; 12 nucleotides agree with TRBD2. The sequencing used peripheral blood, collected in a trial of Ad26.COV2.S vaccine versus placebo. The CDR3 DNA is TGTGCTAGCAGCCCCCTGACTAGCGGGAGTATAACAGATACGCAGTATTTT. Translation gives CASSPLTSGSITDTQYF.